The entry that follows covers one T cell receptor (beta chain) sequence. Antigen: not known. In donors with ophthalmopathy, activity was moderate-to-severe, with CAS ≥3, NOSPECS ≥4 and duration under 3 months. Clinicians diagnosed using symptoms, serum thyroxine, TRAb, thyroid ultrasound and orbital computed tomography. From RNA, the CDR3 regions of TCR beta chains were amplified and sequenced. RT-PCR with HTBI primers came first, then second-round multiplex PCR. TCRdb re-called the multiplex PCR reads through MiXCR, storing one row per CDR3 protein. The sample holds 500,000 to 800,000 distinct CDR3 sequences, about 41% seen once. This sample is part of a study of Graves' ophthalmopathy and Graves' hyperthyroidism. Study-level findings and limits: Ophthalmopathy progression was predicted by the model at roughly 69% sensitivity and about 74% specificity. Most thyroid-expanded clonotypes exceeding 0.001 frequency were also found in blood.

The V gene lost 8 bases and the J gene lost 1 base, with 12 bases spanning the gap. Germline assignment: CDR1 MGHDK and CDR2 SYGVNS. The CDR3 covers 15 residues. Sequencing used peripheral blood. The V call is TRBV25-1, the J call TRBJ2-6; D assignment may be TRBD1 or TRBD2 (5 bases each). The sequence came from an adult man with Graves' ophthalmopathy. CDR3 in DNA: TGTGCCAGCGGGGGAGTTGGGTCTGGGGCCAACGTCCTGACTTTC. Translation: CASGGVGSGANVLTF.